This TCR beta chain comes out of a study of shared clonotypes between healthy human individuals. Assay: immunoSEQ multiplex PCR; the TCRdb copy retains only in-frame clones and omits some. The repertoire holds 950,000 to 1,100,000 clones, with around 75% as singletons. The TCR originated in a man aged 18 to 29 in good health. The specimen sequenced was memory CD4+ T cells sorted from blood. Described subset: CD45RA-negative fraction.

The CDR3 sequence: CASSLSRGRNEQFF. CDR3 nucleotides: TGCGCCAGCAGCCTTAGCAGGGGGCGGAATGAGCAGTTCTTC. The chain links TRBV4-3 to TRBJ2-1, with 8 nucleotides matching TRBD1. The CDR3 totals 14 residues. The junction had 6 bases not matched to a gene; V was cut back by 4 bases and J by 7 bases. Germline V gene sequence: CDR1 LGHNA, CDR2 YSLEER.